These 31 T cell receptor beta chains originate from one sample sequenced in a study of cytomegalovirus exposure and HLA in healthy donors. PCR involved 60 Vbeta and 13 Jbeta primers. Sequencing was performed with immunoSEQ multiplex PCR; in TCRdb, only in-frame clones are kept and a portion is missing. The sample has around 200,000 clones, around four fifths seen once. Sequenced input: PBMCs. These TCRs come from a female donor in good health and CMV-seronegative.

This chain links TRBV6-5 with TRBJ2-7, with 7 bases matching TRBD1. Trimming took 2 bases from V and 5 from J; bases not matched to a gene: 9. This CDR3 spans 15 amino acids. Germline V gene lookup returns CDR1 MNHEY and CDR2 SVGAGI. CDR3 in amino acids: CASSYTDRVGDEQYF. CDR3 DNA: TGTGCCAGCAGTTACACTGACAGGGTCGGCGACGAGCAGTACTTC.

V usage is TRBV28 and J usage is TRBJ1-5, with D maybe TRBD1 (5 bases). The CDR3 has 17 amino acids. Trimming cost V 1 base and J 3 bases, with 16 bases left between them. CDR1 MDHEN and CDR2 SYDVKM come from the germline V gene. Here the CDR3 reads CASSLSFGQGLNQPQHF. DNA of the CDR3: TGTGCCAGCAGTTTATCTTTCGGCCAGGGACTCAATCAGCCCCAGCATTTT.

This clone was detected a few times. The chain combines TRBV5-6 with TRBJ2-1, with TRBD1 matching over 10 bases. This CDR3 comprises 17 residues. Trimming took 0 bases from V and 4 from J; bases not matched to a gene: 7. The germline gives CDR1 SGHDT, CDR2 YYEEEE. DNA of the CDR3: TGTGCCAGCAGCTTGGACCCAGGGACAGGGGCGTACAATGAGCAGTTCTTC. This gives the protein CASSLDPGTGAYNEQFF. Variable domain in full (rest from reference TRBV5-6 and TRBJ2-1): DAGVTQSPTHLIKTRGQQVTLRCSPKSGHDTVSWYQQALGQGPQFIFQYYEEEERQRGNFPDRFSGHQFPNYSSELNVNALLLGDSALYLCASSLDPGTGAYNEQFFGPGTRLTVL.

The chain links TRBV5-6 to TRBJ1-4; no clear D gene. Deletions cut 4 bases from V and 7 bases from J, with 14 bases between. Germline V gene lookup returns CDR1 SGHDT and CDR2 YYEEEE. The CDR3 is made up of 14 amino acids. DNA of the CDR3: TGTGCCAGCAGCCGGCGGCGGCAATCTGAAAAACTGTTTTTT. It encodes CASSRRRQSEKLFF.

This clone was detected once. The chain uses TRBV5-1 and TRBJ2-5, with 11 nucleotides matching TRBD2. The CDR3 contains 16 residues. The germline V gene has CDR1 SGHRS and CDR2 YFSETQ. The ends lost 0 bases at V and 6 bases at J; junction bases unmatched: 7. CDR3 in amino acids: CASSLALGLAEQTQYF. CDR3 DNA: TGCGCCAGCAGCTTGGCCTTGGGACTAGCGGAACAGACCCAGTACTTC. Full variable domain (missing parts from reference TRBV5-1 and TRBJ2-5): KAGVTQTPRYLIKTRGQQVTLSCSPISGHRSVSWYQQTPGQGLQFLFEYFSETQRNKGNFPGRFSGRQFSNSRSEMNVSTLELGDSALYLCASSLALGLAEQTQYFGPGTRLLVL.

The CDR3 reads CASSLVLAGGIYEQYF. The CDR3 coding sequence is TGCGCCAGCAGCTTGGTCCTAGCGGGAGGGATTTACGAGCAGTACTTC. The J gene is TRBJ2-7, the V gene TRBV5-1; 12 bases map to TRBD2. V lost 0 bases to trimming and J lost 4 bases; unmatched junction nucleotides: 5. The CDR3 is 16 residues long. CDR1 is SGHRS and CDR2 is YFSETQ in the germline V gene.

This clone has more than one count but fewer than ten. The chain combines TRBV7-9 with TRBJ1-5; D is possibly TRBD1 (6 bases). Trimming removed 0 bases from V and 3 bases from J, with 15 bases in between. This CDR3 is 17 amino acids long. Germline assignment: CDR1 SEHNR and CDR2 FQNEAQ (reference sequence). The CDR3 region is CASSLAPDSSNNQPQHF. The CDR3 DNA follows: TGTGCCAGCAGCTTAGCACCGGACAGCTCCAACAATCAGCCCCAGCATTTT.

Only one count was recorded for this clone. The chain links TRBV30 to TRBJ2-1; possible D gene TRBD2, 6 bases. The V end was cut by 2 bases, the J end by 6 bases, with 8 bases between. This CDR3 region has 12 residues. CDR1 and CDR2 from the germline V gene are GTSNPN and SVGIG (reference sequence). In DNA, the CDR3 is TGTGCCTGGAGTAGGGACTTCAATGAGCAGTTCTTC. Protein sequence: CAWSRDFNEQFF.

The V gene is TRBV6-5, the J gene TRBJ1-5; D might be TRBD1 (6 bases). The CDR3 consists of 15 residues. CDR1 MNHEY and CDR2 SVGAGI come from the germline V gene. V gave up 5 bases and J gave up 0 bases, with 11 bases separating them. The CDR3 region has the DNA TGTGCCAGCAGTCTGACAGGCCTTAGCAATCAGCCCCAGCATTTT. It specifies CASSLTGLSNQPQHF.

V and J are TRBV30 and TRBJ2-7; D is perhaps TRBD1 (5 bases). Trimming pared 4 bases from V and 2 bases from J, leaving 9 bases between. The CDR3 covers 12 residues. In germline, CDR1 is GTSNPN, CDR2 SVGIG (reference sequence). In nucleotides, the CDR3 is TGTGCCTGGAAGGAACAGGCCTACGAGCAGTACTTC. It yields the protein CAWKEQAYEQYF.

This sequence joins TRBV7-3 and TRBJ2-7, with D possibly matching TRBD1 (6 bases). The CDR3 has 15 amino acids. Trimming removed 2 bases at V and 0 bases at J, with 11 bases between. CDR1 and CDR2 from the germline V gene are SGHTA and FQGTGA. The CDR3 spells CASSLLGRGSYEQYF. In nucleotides, the CDR3 is TGTGCCAGCAGCTTACTCGGCAGGGGCTCCTACGAGCAGTACTTC.

The chain has TRBV28 and TRBJ1-4; D gene uncertain. CDR3 length: 14 amino acids. CDR1 and CDR2 from the germline V gene are MDHEN and SYDVKM. Trimming took off 6 bases at V and 4 bases at J, with 12 bases between the two ends. CDR3 region: CASRSAGINEKLFF. CDR3 DNA sequence: TGTGCCAGCAGATCGGCAGGTATTAATGAAAAACTGTTTTTT.

The rearrangement joins TRBV11-2 to TRBJ1-1; 7 bases match TRBD1. The CDR3 is 16 amino acids. Trimming cost V 1 base and J 4 bases; bases outside gene matches: 9. Germline CDR1 is SGHAT and CDR2 is FQNNGV. For the CDR3, the DNA is TGTGCCAGCAGCTTAGTGGGACAGACCATGAGCACTGAAGCTTTCTTT. It translates to CASSLVGQTMSTEAFF.

The chain is built from TRBV4-3 and TRBJ2-7; 7 bases line up with TRBD1. The CDR3 contains 15 residues. The ends lost 2 bases at V and 2 bases at J; junction bases unmatched: 6. Germline V gene sequence: CDR1 LGHNA, CDR2 YSLEER. The CDR3 here is CASSQTTGTAYEQYF. CDR3 coding DNA: TGCGCCAGCAGCCAAACGACAGGGACGGCCTACGAGCAGTACTTC.

This chain connects TRBV6-5 to TRBJ1-1; D possibly corresponds to TRBD1 (5 bases). V dropped 8 bases and J dropped 4 bases, with 8 bases sitting between them. CDR1 is MNHEY and CDR2 is SVGAGI in the germline V gene. This CDR3 spans 11 amino acids. Written as DNA, the CDR3 is TGTGCCAGCGGTCAGGGCACTGAAGCTTTCTTT. Protein: CASGQGTEAFF.

J is TRBJ2-7 and V is TRBV6-6; D gene unclear. V was pared by 0 bases and J by 9 bases, with 21 bases between. Germline V gene lookup returns CDR1 MNHNY and CDR2 SVGAGI (reference sequence). This CDR3 comprises 16 residues. The CDR3 region is CASSYSNGGSTTTQYF. The CDR3 coding sequence is TGTGCCAGCAGTTACTCGAATGGCGGATCCACTACGACGCAGTACTTC.

This clone was detected only a few times. The rearrangement uses TRBV7-2 and TRBJ2-7; 9 nucleotides agree with TRBD1. This CDR3 contains 15 residues. Germline V gene lookup returns CDR1 SGHTA and CDR2 FQGNSA. J lost 4 bases, V lost 5 bases, and 9 bases had no gene match. This chain's CDR3 is CASSPQTGGEYEQYF. CDR3 bases: TGTGCCAGCAGCCCCCAGACAGGGGGGGAGTACGAGCAGTACTTC. The full variable domain, with the rest looked up from reference TRBV7-2 and TRBJ2-7, is GAGVSQSPSNKVTEKGKDVELRCDPISGHTALYWYRQSLGQGLEFLIYFQGNSAPDKSGLPSDRFSAERTGGSVSTLTIQRTQQEDSAVYLCASSPQTGGEYEQYFGPGTRLTVT.

As for this clone: At one end, the junction sequence differs from germline, possibly due to a read error. The chain employs TRBV7-7 and TRBJ2-2; D is possibly TRBD2 (6 bases). This CDR3 spans 15 amino acids. Germline values: CDR1 SSHAT, CDR2 FNYEAQ (reference sequence). The CDR3 bases are TGTGCTAGCAGCCAAAAGACTAGTAACACCGGGGAGCTGTTTTTT. Translated: CASSQKTSNTGELFF.

This chain links TRBV7-8 with TRBJ2-7, with 11 bases that match TRBD1. V shed 6 bases and J 3 bases; nucleotides not matched to a gene: 7. The CDR3 is 15 amino acids. The V gene's germline CDR1 is SGHVS and CDR2 FQNEAQ. The CDR3 reads CASRPGTGGDYEQYF. Here the CDR3 DNA reads TGTGCCAGCAGACCCGGGACAGGGGGTGACTACGAGCAGTACTTC. Full variable domain (rest looked up from reference TRBV7-8 and TRBJ2-7): GAGVSQSPRYKVAKRGQDVALRCDPISGHVSLFWYQQALGQGPEFLTYFQNEAQLDKSGLPSDRFFAERPEGSVSTLKIQRTQQEDSAVYLCASRPGTGGDYEQYFGPGTRLTVT.

This clone was picked up a small number of times. The V and J genes are TRBV7-3 and TRBJ2-1, with 9 bases fitting TRBD2. Germline-derived CDR1 and CDR2 are SGHTA and FQGTGA. The CDR3 runs 15 residues. The ends lost 5 bases at V and 10 bases at J; junction bases unmatched: 12. CDR3 residues: CASSPGTSPSGEQFF. CDR3 coding DNA: TGTGCCAGCAGCCCGGGGACTAGCCCTAGCGGGGAGCAGTTCTTC. Together with reference TRBV7-3 and TRBJ2-1, the CDR3 gives the full variable domain: GAGVSQTPSNKVTEKGKYVELRCDPISGHTALYWYRQSLGQGPEFLIYFQGTGAADDSGLPNDRFFAVRPEGSVSTLKIQRTERGDSAVYLCASSPGTSPSGEQFFGPGTRLTVL.

V and J are TRBV19 and TRBJ1-5; weak D call: TRBD1 (5 bases). This CDR3 comprises 16 residues. The V and J ends lost 7 bases and 7 bases respectively, with 23 bases between them. Germline values: CDR1 LNHDA, CDR2 SQIVND (reference sequence). The CDR3 DNA reads as TGTGCCAGTAAGGGGACCCCGGGGGTAATTTTGCAGCCCCAGCATTTT. Translation: CASKGTPGVILQPQHF.

This clone was recorded only once. The chain uses TRBV27 and TRBJ1-2, with 8 nucleotides matching TRBD1. The V segment lost 2 bases and the J segment 2 bases; nucleotides outside the gene matches: 7. The length of the CDR3 is 16 residues. Per the germline V gene, CDR1 is MNHEY and CDR2 is SMNVEV (reference sequence). CDR3 region: CASSLNPAGGNYGYTF. CDR3 bases: TGTGCCAGCAGTTTAAATCCCGCAGGGGGCAACTATGGCTACACCTTC.

This clone was observed once. The gene calls are TRBV27 and TRBJ1-1; D gene ambiguous. Germline V gene sequence: CDR1 MNHEY, CDR2 SMNVEV (reference sequence). This CDR3 contains 13 residues. V gave up 2 bases and J gave up 4 bases, with 8 bases separating them. CDR3 nucleotide sequence: TGTGCCAGCAGTTTAGTGGGGAGCACTGAAGCTTTCTTT. As protein: CASSLVGSTEAFF.

This chain uses TRBV2 with TRBJ2-1; 9 bases fit TRBD1. The CDR3 loop spans 15 amino acids. CDR1 and CDR2 (germline): SNHLY, FYNNEI. After removal of 6 bases from V and 7 bases from J, the junction contained 10 bases not matched to a gene. The CDR3 loop reads CASSLPGQGHNEQFF. In DNA, the CDR3 is TGTGCCAGCAGCCTTCCGGGACAGGGTCATAATGAGCAGTTCTTC.

This clone is a singleton in its sample. This chain links TRBV5-4 with TRBJ2-5, with 8 bases aligning to TRBD1. This CDR3 comprises 15 residues. CDR1 is SGHNT and CDR2 is YYREEE in the germline V gene (reference sequence). Trimming at V came to 2 bases and at J to 2 bases, leaving 5 bases not matched to a gene. This chain's CDR3 is CASSLTWTGQETQYF. In DNA form, the CDR3 reads TGTGCCAGCAGCTTAACATGGACAGGGCAAGAGACCCAGTACTTC.

The J gene is TRBJ2-5, the V gene TRBV5-4; a possible D gene is TRBD2 (5 bases). Trimming stripped 0 bases from V and 4 bases from J, with 19 bases between. The CDR3 has 17 amino acids. Germline-derived CDR1 and CDR2 are SGHNT and YYREEE (reference sequence). The CDR3 sequence: CASSLGGGLVSGETQYF. Here the CDR3 DNA reads TGTGCCAGCAGCTTGGGTGGAGGTCTGGTATCGGGAGAGACCCAGTACTTC. Full variable domain (outside the CDR3, taken from reference TRBV5-4 and TRBJ2-5): ETGVTQSPTHLIKTRGQQVTLRCSSQSGHNTVSWYQQALGQGPQFIFQYYREEENGRGNFPPRFSGLQFPNYSSELNVNALELDDSALYLCASSLGGGLVSGETQYFGPGTRLLVL.

This chain joins TRBV9 and TRBJ1-3; tentative D call: TRBD1 (6 bases). Trimming removed 8 bases at V and 0 bases at J, with 9 bases between. The germline V gene has CDR1 SGDLS and CDR2 YYNGEE. The length of the CDR3 is 13 residues. The CDR3 spells CASAGDSGNTIYF. DNA of the CDR3: TGTGCCAGTGCAGGGGACTCTGGAAACACCATATATTTT.

This chain uses TRBV15 with TRBJ1-2; D is unresolved. CDR1 is LNHNV, CDR2 YYDKDF, per germline (reference sequence). This CDR3 contains 17 residues. V dropped 0 bases and J dropped 3 bases, with 17 bases sitting between them. For the CDR3, the DNA is TGTGCCACCAGCAGAGACTACGCCTTACGTTCTCACTATGGCTACACCTTC. It codes for CATSRDYALRSHYGYTF. The full variable domain, completed using reference TRBV15 and TRBJ1-2, is DAMVIQNPRYQVTQFGKPVTLSCSQTLNHNVMYWYQQKSSQAPKLLFHYYDKDFNNEADTPDNFQSRRPNTSFCFLDIRSPGLGDTAMYLCATSRDYALRSHYGYTFGSGTRLTVV.

Details on this clone: One junction end disagrees with the germline gene, perhaps due to a read error. DNA for the CDR3: TGTGCCTGGGCAGGATTTCAAGTGAACGCTGAAGCTTTCTTT. Translation gives CAWAGFQVNAEAFF. The chain carries TRBV30 and TRBJ1-1; D not certain. There are 14 residues in the CDR3. The germline V gene has CDR1 GTSNPN and CDR2 SVGIG (reference sequence).

The chain employs TRBV6-6 and TRBJ1-1; 7 nucleotides line up with TRBD1. The CDR3 runs to 14 residues. The V gene end was trimmed by 6 bases and the J gene end by 3 bases; junction bases not matched to a gene: 7. The germline V gene has CDR1 MNHNY and CDR2 SVGAGI (reference sequence). The CDR3 loop is CASRGQQGDTEAFF. CDR3 DNA sequence: TGTGCCAGCAGGGGGCAGCAGGGGGACACTGAAGCTTTCTTT.

V gene TRBV25-1 combines with J gene TRBJ2-7, with TRBD2 matching 9 bases. The germline gives CDR1 MGHDK, CDR2 SYGVNS. After removal of 4 bases from V and 0 bases from J, the junction contained 7 bases not matched to a gene. The CDR3 runs to 16 residues. CDR3 in DNA: TGTGCCAGCAGTGGGAGCGGGGGGCCCCACTCCTACGAGCAGTACTTC. Protein product: CASSGSGGPHSYEQYF.